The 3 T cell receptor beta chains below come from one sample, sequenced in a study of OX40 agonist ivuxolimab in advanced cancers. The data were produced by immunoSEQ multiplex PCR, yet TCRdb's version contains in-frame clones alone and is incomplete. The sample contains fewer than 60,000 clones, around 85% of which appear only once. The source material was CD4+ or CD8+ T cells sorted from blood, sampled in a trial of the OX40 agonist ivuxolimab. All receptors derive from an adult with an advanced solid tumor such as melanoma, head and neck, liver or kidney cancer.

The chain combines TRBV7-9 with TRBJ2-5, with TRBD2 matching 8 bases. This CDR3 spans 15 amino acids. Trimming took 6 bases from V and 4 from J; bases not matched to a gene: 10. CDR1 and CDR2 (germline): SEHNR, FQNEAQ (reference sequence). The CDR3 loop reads CASRTWRGARETQYF. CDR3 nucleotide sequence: TGTGCCAGCAGAACCTGGCGGGGGGCAAGAGAGACCCAGTACTTC.

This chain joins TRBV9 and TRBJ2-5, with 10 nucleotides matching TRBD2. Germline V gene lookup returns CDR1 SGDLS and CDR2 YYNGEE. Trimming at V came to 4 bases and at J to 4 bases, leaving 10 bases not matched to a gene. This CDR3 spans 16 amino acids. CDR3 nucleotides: TGTGCCAGCAGCCCCTGGCCTAGCGGGAGCGGAGAGACCCAGTACTTC. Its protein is CASSPWPSGSGETQYF.

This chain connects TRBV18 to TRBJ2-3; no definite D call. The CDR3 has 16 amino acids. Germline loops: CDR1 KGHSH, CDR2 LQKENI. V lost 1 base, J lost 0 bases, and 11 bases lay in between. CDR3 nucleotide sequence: TGTGCCAGCTCACCACGGCGCGCGACTAGCACAGATACGCAGTATTTT. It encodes CASSPRRATSTDTQYF.